What follows is one T cell receptor beta chain and its context. Original handling: Amplified reference gene primers provided the basis for estimating nucleated cell counts. This table comes from immunoSEQ multiplex PCR, and its TCRdb copy is limited to in-frame clones, with some not included. Clone size and V and J calls were adopted from that table, with D and trimming inferred from the DNA. The sample lists some 73,000 clones; about 80% were seen once. This sample stems from a study of blood T cell repertoires in COVID-19. Study background: Samples of COVID-19 (acute and convalescent) were obtained from the United States, Italy and Spain. PBMCs, B-cell-depleted T cells, or T cells were the source of the cDNA or gDNA that made up the material.

V trimming: 7 bases; J trimming: 4 bases; junction bases outside the gene matches: 8. CDR3 length equals 14 residues. Germline V gene sequence: CDR1 MGHDK, CDR2 SYGVNS. The receptor comes from a human donor in a cohort sampled during active COVID-19. The specimen sequenced was peripheral blood. The J gene is TRBJ2-3, the V gene TRBV25-1; 7 bases align to TRBD2. The CDR3 reads CASTDWGGADTQYF. CDR3 DNA sequence: TGTGCCAGCACCGATTGGGGGGGAGCAGATACGCAGTATTTT.